Sequencing of this T cell receptor beta chain was carried out in a study of early T cells in non-severe SARS-CoV-2 infection. Study-wide context: The sequenced material was bulk RNA from unsorted whole blood, and its chains were unpaired. Study conclusions and caveats: Matching against VDJdb likely underestimated virus-specific expansions, favoring anti-spike CD8.

Many counts were recorded for this clonotype. Its antigen remains unidentified. CDR1 is DFQATT, CDR2 SNEGSKA, per germline (reference sequence). The CDR3 length is 13 residues. V lost 3 bases, J lost 4 bases, and 12 bases lay in between. Attachment of unique molecular identifiers was made to individual cDNA molecules. TCRdb used MiXCR to reprocess the 5' RACE reads, holding one entry per CDR3 protein. The table has tens of thousands of distinct CDR3 sequences, almost 4.5% seen once. This receptor was taken from an adult who was a healthcare worker with PCR-confirmed SARS-CoV-2 infection or an uninfected control (not recorded which). This rearrangement joins TRBV20-1 to TRBJ2-5, with a tentative D call TRBD2 (6 bases). The material sequenced was whole blood. The chain's CDR3 is CSASVRGLETQYF. The CDR3 DNA reads as TGCAGTGCTAGTGTCCGGGGGTTAGAGACCCAGTACTTC.